These T cell receptor beta chains were read from a single sample in a study of CD8+ T cells in alopecia areata. Produced via immunoSEQ multiplex PCR; TCRdb's table is partial and in-frame only. This table has 150,000 or so clones, 80% to 90% appearing once. The sequencing used CD8+ T cells sorted from blood, collected at week 0. The receptor set was obtained from a human donor with alopecia areata. The CDR3 runs from the conserved cysteine through the conserved F or W. The order of the fields is D gene, clone size, J gene, V gene, CDR3 DNA, CDR3 protein. A D gene is named only where the DNA matches it firmly. Size is stated for part of the rows, as once, few or many counts, or as a class when the clone is expanded.

D gene: .
clone size: medium-sized
J gene: TRBJ2-1
V gene: TRBV2
CDR3 DNA: TGTGCCAGCAGTGAAGACATTAGCTCCTACAATGAGCAGTTCTTC
CDR3 protein: CASSEDISSYNEQFF

D gene: TRBD1
clone size: .
J gene: TRBJ1-2
V gene: TRBV27
CDR3 DNA: TGTGCCACCGCCGGACAGGGGAGAAGTGGCTACACCTTC
CDR3 protein: CATAGQGRSGYTF

D gene: .
clone size: once
J gene: TRBJ1-1
V gene: TRBV5-6
CDR3 DNA: TGTGCCAGCAGCTTGGGGGGCTCGAACACTGAAGCTTTCTTT
CDR3 protein: CASSLGGSNTEAFF

D gene: .
clone size: .
J gene: TRBJ2-7
V gene: TRBV7-3
CDR3 DNA: TGTGCCAGCAGCCCCCAAGCGACATTCTCCTACGAGCAGTACTTC
CDR3 protein: CASSPQATFSYEQYF

D gene: .
clone size: .
J gene: TRBJ2-1
V gene: TRBV7-9
CDR3 DNA: TGTGCCAGCAGTCCCCCCAATCGGGCGGATGAGCAGTTCTTC
CDR3 protein: CASSPPNRADEQFF

D gene: TRBD1
clone size: .
J gene: TRBJ2-1
V gene: TRBV27
CDR3 DNA: TGTGCCAGCAGTAGAGACAGGGTCGAGCAGTTCTTC
CDR3 protein: CASSRDRVEQFF

D gene: TRBD2
clone size: .
J gene: TRBJ2-1
V gene: TRBV15
CDR3 DNA: TGTGCCACCAGCAGAGATGGACTAGCGGGAGGACCCGAGCAGTTCTTC
CDR3 protein: CATSRDGLAGGPEQFF

D gene: TRBD1
clone size: .
J gene: TRBJ1-6
V gene: TRBV4-1
CDR3 DNA: TGCGCCAGCAGCCAAGAGGAGGGGGCGAATTCACCCCTCCACTTT
CDR3 protein: CASSQEEGANSPLHF

D gene: TRBD2
clone size: .
J gene: TRBJ2-1
V gene: TRBV27
CDR3 DNA: TGTGCCACCGCGACTAGCCCCCACTCCTACAATGAGCAGTTCTTC
CDR3 protein: CATATSPHSYNEQFF

D gene: TRBD2
clone size: .
J gene: TRBJ2-3
V gene: TRBV27
CDR3 DNA: TGTGCCAGCAGTTCTGGACTAGCGGGATACACAGATACGCAGTATTTT
CDR3 protein: CASSSGLAGYTDTQYF

D gene: TRBD2
clone size: .
J gene: TRBJ2-7
V gene: TRBV30
CDR3 DNA: TGTGCCTGGACGGGGACTAGCTCCTACGAGCAGTACTTC
CDR3 protein: CAWTGTSSYEQYF

D gene: .
clone size: .
J gene: TRBJ1-2
V gene: TRBV5-1
CDR3 DNA: TGCGCCAGCAGCTTGGGGACGGGGGCTAACTATGGCTACACCTTC
CDR3 protein: CASSLGTGANYGYTF

D gene: .
clone size: few
J gene: TRBJ2-7
V gene: TRBV29-1
CDR3 DNA: TGCAGCGTAGCCACAGGGATGTTCTACGAGCAGTACTTC
CDR3 protein: CSVATGMFYEQYF

D gene: TRBD1
clone size: .
J gene: TRBJ2-3
V gene: TRBV7-8
CDR3 DNA: TGTGCCAGCAGCTCCACCGGGACAGGGGGCACAGATACGCAGTATTTT
CDR3 protein: CASSSTGTGGTDTQYF

D gene: .
clone size: few
J gene: TRBJ2-7
V gene: TRBV29-1
CDR3 DNA: TGCAGCGTTGAGTCCAGGGGCAATAACCTCTACGAGCAGTACTTC
CDR3 protein: CSVESRGNNLYEQYF

D gene: .
clone size: once
J gene: TRBJ1-1
V gene: TRBV7-2
CDR3 DNA: TGTGCCAGCAGCTGGGCAAGGGCAACTACGAACACTGAAGCTTTCTTT
CDR3 protein: CASSWARATTNTEAFF

D gene: .
clone size: .
J gene: TRBJ1-5
V gene: TRBV5-1
CDR3 DNA: TGCGCCAGCAATAGCGGGGATAGCAATCAGCCCCAGCATTTT
CDR3 protein: CASNSGDSNQPQHF

D gene: .
clone size: .
J gene: TRBJ2-2
V gene: TRBV29-1
CDR3 DNA: TGCAGCGTCCCAGGGTCATCCCATACCGGGGAGCTGTTTTTT
CDR3 protein: CSVPGSSHTGELFF

D gene: TRBD1
clone size: once
J gene: TRBJ2-1
V gene: TRBV28
CDR3 DNA: TGTGCCAGCAGTTTAAGGGGGACAGTTAACAATGAGCAGTTCTTC
CDR3 protein: CASSLRGTVNNEQFF

D gene: .
clone size: .
J gene: TRBJ1-1
V gene: TRBV14
CDR3 DNA: TGTGCCAGCAGCCACACTCGAGGGGATTGGGAGAAGTTCTTT
CDR3 protein: CASSHTRGDWEKFF

D gene: TRBD2
clone size: .
J gene: TRBJ2-7
V gene: TRBV19
CDR3 DNA: TGTGCCAGTAGTCCGACTAGCGGATACGAGCAGTACTTC
CDR3 protein: CASSPTSGYEQYF

D gene: .
clone size: once
J gene: TRBJ2-4
V gene: TRBV6-5
CDR3 DNA: TGTGCCAGCAGCTCGGACCTAGCCAAAAACATTCAGTACTTC
CDR3 protein: CASSSDLAKNIQYF

D gene: TRBD1
clone size: .
J gene: TRBJ1-2
V gene: TRBV9
CDR3 DNA: TGTGCCAGCAGCGGCTTCGGAGGACAGGGGCACGCTCGGGGCTATGGCTACACCTTC
CDR3 protein: CASSGFGGQGHARGYGYTF

D gene: TRBD1
clone size: .
J gene: TRBJ2-1
V gene: TRBV30
CDR3 DNA: TGTGCCTGGAGTGGGACAGGGCCCTGGGATGAGCAGTTCTTC
CDR3 protein: CAWSGTGPWDEQFF

D gene: TRBD1
clone size: .
J gene: TRBJ1-2
V gene: TRBV5-4
CDR3 DNA: TGTGCCAGCAGCCAGGGGGCGGGGGGCTACACCTTC
CDR3 protein: CASSQGAGGYTF

D gene: TRBD1
clone size: .
J gene: TRBJ2-1
V gene: TRBV18
CDR3 DNA: TGTGCCAGCTCACCACCGACAGGGAACAATGAGCAGTTCTTC
CDR3 protein: CASSPPTGNNEQFF

D gene: TRBD2
clone size: .
J gene: TRBJ2-1
V gene: TRBV9
CDR3 DNA: TGTGCCAGCAGCGATTACCCGGGACTAGACAATGAGCAGTTCTTC
CDR3 protein: CASSDYPGLDNEQFF

D gene: TRBD1
clone size: .
J gene: TRBJ1-5
V gene: TRBV28
CDR3 DNA: TGTGCCAGCAGTTTAAGACAGGGAATTATCAATCAGCCCCAGCATTTT
CDR3 protein: CASSLRQGIINQPQHF

D gene: TRBD1
clone size: .
J gene: TRBJ1-2
V gene: TRBV29-1
CDR3 DNA: TGCAGCGTCGACAGGGGTGCCTATGGCTACACCTTC
CDR3 protein: CSVDRGAYGYTF

D gene: .
clone size: .
J gene: TRBJ2-2
V gene: TRBV11-2
CDR3 DNA: TGTGCCAGCAGCTTAGCCGTGAACACCGGGGAGCTGTTTTTT
CDR3 protein: CASSLAVNTGELFF

D gene: .
clone size: .
J gene: TRBJ2-1
V gene: TRBV5-4
CDR3 DNA: TGTGCCAGCAGCGATAGCGGCCGCTCCTACAATGAGCAGTTCTTC
CDR3 protein: CASSDSGRSYNEQFF

D gene: TRBD1
clone size: .
J gene: TRBJ1-1
V gene: TRBV9
CDR3 DNA: TGTGCCAGCACATCCAGGACAGGGGAAACTGAAGCTTTCTTT
CDR3 protein: CASTSRTGETEAFF

D gene: TRBD1
clone size: once
J gene: TRBJ2-7
V gene: TRBV15
CDR3 DNA: TGTGCCACAGGGGACAGCAACTACGAGCAGTACTTC
CDR3 protein: CATGDSNYEQYF

D gene: .
clone size: .
J gene: TRBJ2-7
V gene: TRBV7-6
CDR3 DNA: TGTGCCAGCAGCTTAGCCGGATTGCGCGAGCAGTACTTC
CDR3 protein: CASSLAGLREQYF

D gene: TRBD1
clone size: .
J gene: TRBJ2-1
V gene: TRBV5-1
CDR3 DNA: TGCGCCAGCAGCCTCGGGACAGGGTCGGGCAATGAGCAGTTCTTC
CDR3 protein: CASSLGTGSGNEQFF

D gene: TRBD1
clone size: .
J gene: TRBJ2-1
V gene: TRBV4-1
CDR3 DNA: TGCGCCAGCAGCTTCACCCGGGGACAGGGGAAGGATGAGCAGTTCTTC
CDR3 protein: CASSFTRGQGKDEQFF

D gene: .
clone size: .
J gene: TRBJ2-5
V gene: TRBV7-3
CDR3 DNA: TGTGCCAGCAGCTTGTCAGGCGGGGCAGGGGAGACCCAGTACTTC
CDR3 protein: CASSLSGGAGETQYF

D gene: .
clone size: .
J gene: TRBJ1-1
V gene: TRBV6-1
CDR3 DNA: TGTGCCAGCAGTTTGGGGCCGACTGAAGCTTTCTTT
CDR3 protein: CASSLGPTEAFF